The 22 T cell receptor beta chains in this list originate from one sample, sequenced in a study of blood T cell repertoires in COVID-19. TCRdb keeps only in-frame clones here, not all; method: immunoSEQ multiplex PCR. The sample lists roughly 300,000 clones, approximately 86% occurring once. The sequenced material came from PBMCs or T cells enriched from blood (not recorded which). These receptors all come from a woman between 35 and 50 years old with acute COVID-19.

The genes are TRBV11-2 and TRBJ2-7; D might be TRBD1 (5 bases). Trimming took off 0 bases at V and 3 bases at J, with 9 bases between the two ends. This CDR3 is built from 14 residues. Germline values: CDR1 SGHAT, CDR2 FQNNGV. The DNA for the CDR3 is TGTGCCAGCAGCTTAGAAGGGGTGCTCTACGAGCAGTACTTC. Its translation is CASSLEGVLYEQYF.

V usage is TRBV2 and J usage is TRBJ2-2, with 8 nucleotides matching TRBD1. V shed 4 bases, J shed 7 bases, and the junction held 5 bases outside the gene matches. CDR1 and CDR2 from the germline V gene are SNHLY and FYNNEI. The CDR3 covers 14 residues. CDR3 region: CASSVTGVNGELFF. The CDR3 DNA follows: TGTGCCAGCAGTGTGACAGGGGTGAACGGGGAGCTGTTTTTT.

V and J are TRBV27 and TRBJ1-6; the D is unclear. CDR1 and CDR2 from the germline V gene are MNHEY and SMNVEV (reference sequence). The CDR3 runs 11 residues. Trimming stripped 5 bases from V and 14 bases from J, with 10 bases between. The CDR3 nucleotides are TGTGCCAGCAGTAGCTCGGCGGCCCTCCACTTT. The encoded protein is CASSSSAALHF.

The chain recombines TRBV5-6 with TRBJ2-4; no clear D. V lost 2 bases to trimming and J lost 0 bases, with 6 bases between them. CDR1 is SGHDT and CDR2 is YYEEEE in the germline V gene. The CDR3 runs to 14 residues. CDR3 region: CASSFGIAKNIQYF. DNA for the CDR3: TGTGCCAGCAGCTTCGGTATAGCCAAAAACATTCAGTACTTC. The whole variable domain, remainder taken from reference TRBV5-6 and TRBJ2-4, is DAGVTQSPTHLIKTRGQQVTLRCSPKSGHDTVSWYQQALGQGPQFIFQYYEEEERQRGNFPDRFSGHQFPNYSSELNVNALLLGDSALYLCASSFGIAKNIQYFGAGTRLSVL.

The V gene is TRBV7-9, the J gene TRBJ1-1; perhaps TRBD1 as D (6 bases). CDR1 and CDR2 (germline): SEHNR, FQNEAQ (reference sequence). CDR3 length equals 12 residues. V was trimmed by 0 bases and J by 10 bases, leaving 9 bases between them. The DNA of the CDR3 is TGTGCCAGCAGCTTAGCGGCCAGGGGAGCTTTCTTT. It yields the protein CASSLAARGAFF.

The rearrangement links TRBV15 to TRBJ1-5; TRBD1 might be the D (6 bases). Germline lookup yields CDR1 LNHNV and CDR2 YYDKDF (reference sequence). The length of the CDR3 is 17 residues. V was shortened by 0 bases and J by 3 bases, with 15 bases between the two germline ends. In nucleotides, the CDR3 is TGTGCCACCAGCAGAGATCCCAAACAGGGTCTCAATCAGCCCCAGCATTTT. This encodes CATSRDPKQGLNQPQHF.

The chain links TRBV7-6 to TRBJ2-3; weak D call: TRBD1 (6 bases). Germline CDR1 reads SGHVS; CDR2 reads FNYEAQ. The germline V and J ends were trimmed by 5 bases and 5 bases, with 14 bases remaining between them. There are 14 residues in the CDR3. The CDR3 sequence: CASSPATGQDTQYF. Written as DNA, the CDR3 is TGTGCCAGCAGCCCCGCGACAGGACAAGATACGCAGTATTTT.

This chain links TRBV6-2 or TRBV6-3 with TRBJ2-7; 8 bases align to TRBD1. Germline CDR1 MNHEY, CDR2 SVGEGT. The CDR3 is 16 residues long. The V gene end was trimmed by 2 bases and the J gene end by 0 bases; junction bases not matched to a gene: 6. The CDR3 reads CASSYPWDRISYEQYF. CDR3 coding DNA: TGTGCCAGCAGTTACCCCTGGGACAGGATCTCCTACGAGCAGTACTTC.

In this sample, this clone turned up once. The chain joins TRBV19 to TRBJ1-6; D possibly corresponds to TRBD1 (5 bases). The CDR3 spans 13 residues. CDR1 is LNHDA, CDR2 SQIVND, per germline (reference sequence). Trimming took 7 bases from V and 9 from J, leaving 13 bases between them. The CDR3 sequence: CASKRPGSSPLHF. CDR3 DNA: TGTGCCAGTAAGAGGCCAGGGTCTTCACCCCTCCACTTT.

J is TRBJ1-2 and V is TRBV4-1, with 7 bases identical to TRBD1. Germline V gene lookup returns CDR1 MGHRA and CDR2 YSYEKL. The CDR3 consists of 14 residues. The V segment lost 5 bases and the J segment 0 bases; nucleotides outside the gene matches: 3. The CDR3 nucleotides read TGCGCCAGCAGCGACAGGGAAGCTAACTATGGCTACACCTTC. Amino acids: CASSDREANYGYTF.

This rearrangement joins TRBV15 to TRBJ2-3; 11 bases match TRBD2. This CDR3 is built from 15 residues. Germline CDR1 and CDR2: LNHNV and YYDKDF (reference sequence). V shed 5 bases and J 0 bases; nucleotides not matched to a gene: 1. The DNA for the CDR3 is TGTGCCACCAGCTGGACTAGCGGGAGCACAGATACGCAGTATTTT. It specifies CATSWTSGSTDTQYF.

The chain uses TRBV19 and TRBJ1-1; D possibly corresponds to TRBD1 (5 bases). V was pared by 2 bases and J by 5 bases, with 15 bases between. Germline CDR1 and CDR2: LNHDA and SQIVND (reference sequence). The CDR3 consists of 15 residues. CDR3 in DNA: TGTGCCAGTAGTATACAAGGGGCTGCGTTGACTGAAGCTTTCTTT. Its translation is CASSIQGAALTEAFF.

This sequence joins TRBV19 and TRBJ2-5; no clear D. V shed 1 base and J shed 3 bases, with 6 bases lying between them. This CDR3 has 13 amino acids. Looked up from germline, CDR1 is LNHDA and CDR2 is SQIVND (reference sequence). The CDR3 protein is CASSIGSKETQYF. The CDR3 DNA follows: TGTGCCAGTAGTATAGGGAGCAAAGAGACCCAGTACTTC. The whole variable domain, filled in from reference TRBV19 and TRBJ2-5, reads DGGITQSPKYLFRKEGQNVTLSCEQNLNHDAMYWYRQDPGQGLRLIYYSQIVNDFQKGDIAEGYSVSREKKESFPLTVTSAQKNPTAFYLCASSIGSKETQYFGPGTRLLVL.

This chain uses TRBV2 with TRBJ1-4, with a weak D call TRBD1 (6 bases). From germline, CDR1 is SNHLY and CDR2 FYNNEI. Deletions cut 4 bases from V and 2 bases from J, with 11 bases between. This CDR3 spans 15 amino acids. CDR3 DNA: TGTGCCAGCAGTGCCGATGACAGGACTAATGAAAAACTGTTTTTT. Protein sequence: CASSADDRTNEKLFF.

The J gene is TRBJ1-3, the V gene TRBV6-5, with 7 bases lining up with TRBD1. The CDR3 sequence is 16 residues long. The junction had 10 bases not matched to a gene; V was cut back by 4 bases and J by 4 bases. Germline CDR1 and CDR2: MNHEY and SVGAGI. For the CDR3, the DNA is TGTGCCAGCAGTTTACGTCCTCCGGGACAGGGAAACACCATATATTTT. This codes for CASSLRPPGQGNTIYF.

V gene TRBV7-3 combines with J gene TRBJ2-5; TRBD2 agrees at 8 bases. V shed 5 bases and J 6 bases; nucleotides not matched to a gene: 8. The CDR3 totals 14 residues. The germline V gene encodes CDR1 SGHTA and CDR2 FQGTGA. The chain's CDR3 is CASSPTSDYQTQYF. The CDR3 bases are TGTGCCAGCAGCCCGACTAGCGATTACCAGACCCAGTACTTC.

This chain links TRBV2 with TRBJ1-2; 7 nucleotides agree with TRBD1. V gave up 2 bases and J gave up 8 bases; unmatched junction bases: 5. CDR3 length: 13 amino acids. Germline V gene data show CDR1 as SNHLY and CDR2 as FYNNEI. The DNA of the CDR3 is TGTGCCAGCAGTGAATGGACAGGCGGCGGCTACACCTTC. Amino acid sequence: CASSEWTGGGYTF.

V usage is TRBV7-9 and J usage is TRBJ1-3; TRBD1 agrees at 7 bases. V was pared by 5 bases and J by 11 bases, with 6 bases of the junction left unmatched. The CDR3 loop spans 12 amino acids. CDR1 SEHNR and CDR2 FQNEAQ come from the germline V gene (reference sequence). CDR3: CASSQDRSAIYF. DNA for the CDR3: TGTGCCAGCAGCCAGGACAGGAGCGCCATATATTTT. The whole variable domain, filled in from reference TRBV7-9 and TRBJ1-3, reads DTGVSQNPRHKITKRGQNVTFRCDPISEHNRLYWYRQTLGQGPEFLTYFQNEAQLEKSRLLSDRFSAERPKGSFSTLEIQRTEQGDSAMYLCASSQDRSAIYFGEGSWLTVV.

This chain joins TRBV19 and TRBJ1-2; D is uncertain. This CDR3 spans 16 amino acids. Germline V lookup: CDR1 LNHDA, CDR2 SQIVND (reference sequence). Trimming cost V 0 bases and J 5 bases, with 16 bases left between them. The CDR3 spells CASSIDQRFAVYGYTF. The CDR3 coding sequence is TGTGCCAGTAGTATAGATCAGCGTTTTGCAGTGTATGGCTACACCTTC.

The chain employs TRBV9 and TRBJ1-4; no clear D gene. V lost 0 bases to trimming and J lost 0 bases, with 9 bases between them. CDR3 length: 16 amino acids. Germline CDR1 and CDR2: SGDLS and YYNGEE. The CDR3 here is CASSVGGSATNEKLFF. The DNA of the CDR3 is TGTGCCAGCAGCGTAGGCGGCTCAGCAACTAATGAAAAACTGTTTTTT.

About this clone: In the same sample, other DNA sequences code for this CDR3. J is TRBJ1-1 and V is TRBV7-9, with no clear D. From germline, CDR1 is SEHNR and CDR2 FQNEAQ (reference sequence). The CDR3 runs to 13 residues. The V end lost 3 bases, the J end lost 1 base, and 6 bases lay between the germline ends. The CDR3 reads CASSFGGNTEAFF. DNA for the CDR3: TGTGCCAGCAGCTTCGGCGGGAACACTGAAGCTTTCTTT. The full variable domain, with the rest looked up from reference TRBV7-9 and TRBJ1-1, is DTGVSQNPRHKITKRGQNVTFRCDPISEHNRLYWYRQTLGQGPEFLTYFQNEAQLEKSRLLSDRFSAERPKGSFSTLEIQRTEQGDSAMYLCASSFGGNTEAFFGQGTRLTVV.

This chain joins TRBV5-1 and TRBJ2-1; 7 bases line up with TRBD2. The junction had 10 bases not matched to a gene; V was cut back by 1 base and J by 0 bases. CDR3 length: 18 amino acids. The V gene's germline CDR1 is SGHRS and CDR2 YFSETQ. The CDR3 DNA is TGCGCCAGCAGCTTGTATTCGGGGGGTCTCCTCTCCTACAATGAGCAGTTCTTC. Translated, it gives CASSLYSGGLLSYNEQFF. Based on the CDR3 plus reference TRBV5-1 and TRBJ2-1, the full variable domain is KAGVTQTPRYLIKTRGQQVTLSCSPISGHRSVSWYQQTPGQGLQFLFEYFSETQRNKGNFPGRFSGRQFSNSRSEMNVSTLELGDSALYLCASSLYSGGLLSYNEQFFGPGTRLTVL.